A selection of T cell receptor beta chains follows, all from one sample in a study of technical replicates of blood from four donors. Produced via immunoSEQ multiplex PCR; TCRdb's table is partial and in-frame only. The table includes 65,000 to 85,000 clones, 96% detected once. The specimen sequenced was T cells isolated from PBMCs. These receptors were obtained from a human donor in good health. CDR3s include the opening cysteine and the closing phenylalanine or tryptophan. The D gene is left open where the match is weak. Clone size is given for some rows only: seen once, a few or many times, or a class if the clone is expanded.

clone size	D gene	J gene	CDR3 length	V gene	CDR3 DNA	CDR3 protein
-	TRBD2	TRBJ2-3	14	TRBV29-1	TGCAGCGTTGAACTAGCGGGAGTTGGAGATACGCAGTATTTT	CSVELAGVGDTQYF
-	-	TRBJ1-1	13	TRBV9	TGTGCCAGCAGCGTTACAGGTAACACTGAAGCTTTCTTT	CASSVTGNTEAFF
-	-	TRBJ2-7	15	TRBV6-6	TGTGCCAGCAGCTCCAACTGGGACATTACCTACGAGCAGTACTTC	CASSSNWDITYEQYF
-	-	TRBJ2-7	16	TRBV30	TGTGCCTGGAGTGTACTGGAGGGAATTAATCCCTACGAGCAGTACTTC	CAWSVLEGINPYEQYF
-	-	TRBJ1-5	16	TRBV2	TGTGCCAGCAGTGAAGCCCGGGGAAGGAGCAATCAGCCCCAGCATTTT	CASSEARGRSNQPQHF
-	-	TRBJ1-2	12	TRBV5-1	TGCGCCAGCAGCTACGAGGGCTACGGCTACACCTTC	CASSYEGYGYTF
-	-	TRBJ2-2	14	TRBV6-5	TGTGCCAGCAGTTATGATAGCGGAACCGGGGAGCTGTTTTTT	CASSYDSGTGELFF
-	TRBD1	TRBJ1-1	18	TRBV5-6	TGTGCCAGCAGAAACTCGCGTTCCAGGGGGCTTATGAACACTGAAGCTTTCTTT	CASRNSRSRGLMNTEAFF
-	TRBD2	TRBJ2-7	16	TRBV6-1	TGTGCCAGCAGTGAGTACGCTAGCGGTGTCGATTACGAGCAGTACTTC	CASSEYASGVDYEQYF
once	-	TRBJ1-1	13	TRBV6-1	TGTGCCAGCACCCGTGGCAGTTCTCCTGAAGCTTTCTTT	CASTRGSSPEAFF
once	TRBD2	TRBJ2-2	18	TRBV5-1	TGCGCCAGCAGCTTGGATCTAGCGGGAGCTGCGGGCACCGGGGAGCTGTTTTTT	CASSLDLAGAAGTGELFF
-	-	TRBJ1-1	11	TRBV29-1	TGCAGCGTTGACGCGGGATCTGAAGCTTTCTTT	CSVDAGSEAFF
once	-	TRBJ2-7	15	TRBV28	TGTGCCAGCAGTTTGCTACAAGGGGACAACCACGAGCAGTACTTC	CASSLLQGDNHEQYF
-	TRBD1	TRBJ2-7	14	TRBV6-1	TGTGCCAGCAGTGGGACAGGGGCCTACTACGAGCAGTACTTC	CASSGTGAYYEQYF
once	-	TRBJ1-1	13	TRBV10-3	TGTGCCACCAAGTCCGAGGGAAACACTGAAGCTTTCTTT	CATKSEGNTEAFF
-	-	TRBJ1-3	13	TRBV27	TGTGCCAGCAGTAAGGGACATAAGAACACCATATATTTT	CASSKGHKNTIYF
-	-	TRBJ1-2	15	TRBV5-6	TGTGCCAGCAGCCTCTGGGGGGACTCCCGCTATGGCTACACCTTC	CASSLWGDSRYGYTF
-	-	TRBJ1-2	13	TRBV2	TGTGCCAGCAGTTTGCAGGGGATAGAGGGCTACACCTTC	CASSLQGIEGYTF
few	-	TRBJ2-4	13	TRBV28	TGTGCCAGCAGTTTTAACATGGGGCACATTCAGTACTTC	CASSFNMGHIQYF
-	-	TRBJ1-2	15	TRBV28	TGTGCCAGCAGTTTAAGGACGTCACAGGGTGATGGCTACACCTTC	CASSLRTSQGDGYTF
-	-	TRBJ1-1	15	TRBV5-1	TGCGCCAGCAGCGCCCCTATAAGGTCGGGCACTGAAGCTTTCTTT	CASSAPIRSGTEAFF
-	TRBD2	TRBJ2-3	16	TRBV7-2	TGTGCCAGCAGCTTAGTTCTAGCGGGAGGGCTTCATACGCAGTATTTT	CASSLVLAGGLHTQYF
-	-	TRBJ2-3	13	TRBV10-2	TGCGCCAGTCTTCCCAGTAGCACAGATACGCAGTATTTT	CASLPSSTDTQYF
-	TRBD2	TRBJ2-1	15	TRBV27	TGTGCCAGCAGTTTGGCGGGAGTCGCCTACAATGAGCAGTTCTTC	CASSLAGVAYNEQFF
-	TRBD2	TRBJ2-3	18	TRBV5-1	TGCGCCAGCAGCGCCGGACTAGCGGGAGAATTGGGAACAGATACGCAGTATTTT	CASSAGLAGELGTDTQYF
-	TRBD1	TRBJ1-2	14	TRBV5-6	TGTGCCAGCAGCTTCAGGGGGCGGAGAGATGGCTACACCTTC	CASSFRGRRDGYTF
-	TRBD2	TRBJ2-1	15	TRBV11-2	TGTGCCAGCAGCTTAACGAGCGGGGTCTACAATGAGCAGTTCTTC	CASSLTSGVYNEQFF
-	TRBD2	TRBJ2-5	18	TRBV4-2	TGTGCCAGCAGCCACAGGACAGAGACTAGCGGGCACCAAGAGACCCAGTACTTC	CASSHRTETSGHQETQYF
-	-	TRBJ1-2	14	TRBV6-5	TGTGCCAGCAGTTACCTCGAGGGTAACTATGGCTACACCTTC	CASSYLEGNYGYTF
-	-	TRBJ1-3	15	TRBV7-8	TGTGCCAGCAGCTTGGCAGGGGAGAATGGAAACACCATATATTTT	CASSLAGENGNTIYF
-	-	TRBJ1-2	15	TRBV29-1	TGCAGCGTTGAAGATACCCGGGAGACAGTTAATGGCTACACCTTC	CSVEDTRETVNGYTF
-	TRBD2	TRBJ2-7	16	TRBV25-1	TGTGCCAGCAGTGAATGGGAAAGGGAGGGGAGATACGAGCAGTACTTC	CASSEWEREGRYEQYF
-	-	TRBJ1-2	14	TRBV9	TGTGCCAGCAGCCCAGGAGACAGTTCGGCTGGCTACACCTTC	CASSPGDSSAGYTF
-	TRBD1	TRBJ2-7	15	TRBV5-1	TGCGCCAGCATCATTCCGGGACAGGGCCTCCACGAGCAGTACTTC	CASIIPGQGLHEQYF
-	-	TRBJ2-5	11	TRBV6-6	TGTGCCAGCAGTCAAAGCGGGACCCAGTACTTC	CASSQSGTQYF
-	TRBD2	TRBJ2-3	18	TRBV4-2	TGTGCCAGCAGCCTGTCCACTATCGGACTAGCGGGCACAGATACGCAGTATTTT	CASSLSTIGLAGTDTQYF
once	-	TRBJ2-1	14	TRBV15	TGTGCCACCAGCAGAGATCCCGGCGGAGTAGAGCAGTTCTTC	CATSRDPGGVEQFF
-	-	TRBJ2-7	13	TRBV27	TGTGCCAGCCGATGGACAGAAACCTACGAGCAGTACTTC	CASRWTETYEQYF
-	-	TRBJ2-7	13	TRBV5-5	TGTGCCAGCAGCTACGGGTCTACCTACGAGCAGTACTTC	CASSYGSTYEQYF
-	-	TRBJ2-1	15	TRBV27	TGTGCCAGCAGTTTCCCAACGCCCAGGGGAGTTGAGCAGTTCTTC	CASSFPTPRGVEQFF
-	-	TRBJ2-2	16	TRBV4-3	TGCGCCAGCAGCCAGATGCCGGAGTTTAACACCGGGGAGCTGTTTTTT	CASSQMPEFNTGELFF
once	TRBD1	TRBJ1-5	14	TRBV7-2	TGTGCCAGCAGCTCCGGGACAGAGAATCAGCCCCAGCATTTT	CASSSGTENQPQHF
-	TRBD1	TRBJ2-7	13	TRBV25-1	TGTGCCAGCAGCCCAGGGGGTTCTTACGAGCAGTACTTC	CASSPGGSYEQYF